These 26 T cell receptor beta chains were all obtained from the same sample, sequenced in a study of OX40 agonist ivuxolimab in advanced cancers. Libraries were prepared by immunoSEQ multiplex PCR; TCRdb keeps only in-frame clonotypes and omits some of them. The sample records about 70,000 clones, 86% being singletons. The sample was CD4+ or CD8+ T cells sorted from blood, taken in a trial of the OX40 agonist ivuxolimab. The source of these receptors is an adult with an advanced solid tumor such as melanoma, head and neck, liver or kidney cancer.

The chain is built from TRBV18 and TRBJ1-2, with D hard to call. Per the germline V gene, CDR1 is KGHSH and CDR2 is LQKENI. Deletions cut 2 bases from V and 6 bases from J, with 13 bases between. CDR3 length: 14 residues. CDR3: CASSPTQGRDGYTF. DNA for the CDR3: TGTGCCAGCTCACCAACCCAAGGGAGGGATGGCTACACCTTC.

The chain joins TRBV28 to TRBJ1-2; D is unclear. Germline V gene data show CDR1 as MDHEN and CDR2 as SYDVKM. With 7 bases removed from V and 6 bases from J, the gap between germline ends came to 9 bases. The CDR3 runs to 11 residues. CDR3 in amino acids: CASTQLNGYTF. The CDR3 coding sequence is TGTGCCAGCACCCAATTGAATGGCTACACCTTC.

Of note for this clone: The junction differs from germline at one of its ends, possibly a read error. The chain carries TRBV6-5 and TRBJ2-5, with TRBD1 matching 7 bases. The CDR3 runs to 13 residues. The germline CDR1 and CDR2 sequences are MNHEY and SVGAGI. The CDR3 spells CASSYFAGGVKNF. DNA of the CDR3: TGTGCCAGCAGTTATTTCGCAGGGGGTGTCAAGAACTTC.

The rearrangement links TRBV28 to TRBJ2-7; D could derive from TRBD1 or TRBD2 (6 bases each). The germline V and J ends were trimmed by 6 bases and 9 bases, with 21 bases remaining between them. The CDR3 covers 14 residues. Germline CDR1 reads MDHEN; CDR2 reads SYDVKM. The CDR3 here is CASRNREGDLGQYF. The CDR3 coding sequence is TGTGCCAGCAGGAACAGGGAAGGGGACTTAGGGCAGTACTTC. The variable domain in full, with the rest retrieved from reference TRBV28 and TRBJ2-7, is DVKVTQSSRYLVKRTGEKVFLECVQDMDHENMFWYRQDPGLGLRLIYFSYDVKMKEKGDIPEGYSVSREKKERFSLILESASTNQTSMYLCASRNREGDLGQYFGPGTRLTVT.

The V and J genes are TRBV6-8 and TRBJ1-5, with a tentative D call TRBD1 (5 bases). V gave up 2 bases and J gave up 2 bases, with 10 bases separating them. Germline CDR1 reads MNHGY; CDR2 reads SAAAGT. The CDR3 is 15 amino acids. CDR3: CASSYIGAGNQPQHF. DNA of the CDR3: TGTGCCAGCAGTTACATAGGGGCAGGCAATCAGCCCCAGCATTTT.

V is TRBV6-6 and J is TRBJ2-5; maybe TRBD2 (5 bases). V lost 8 bases, J lost 5 bases, and 12 bases lay in between. Germline V CDR1 and CDR2: MNHNY, SVGAGI (reference sequence). The CDR3 consists of 12 residues. The CDR3 sequence: CASSRAGETQYF. The CDR3, as DNA: TGTGCCAGCTCGAGGGCCGGTGAGACCCAGTACTTC.

The chain links TRBV10-3 to TRBJ1-3, with D perhaps TRBD1 (5 bases). This CDR3 has 14 amino acids. V was cut by 2 bases and J by 15 bases, with 20 bases left in between. Germline assignment: CDR1 ENHRY and CDR2 SYGVKD. The CDR3 sequence is CAISEPRTPVPRYF. In nucleotides, the CDR3 is TGTGCCATCAGTGAGCCTAGGACACCAGTCCCTCGATATTTT.

The rearrangement uses TRBV5-6 and TRBJ2-1; D possibly corresponds to TRBD1 (5 bases). Germline loops: CDR1 SGHDT, CDR2 YYEEEE. The CDR3 is made up of 14 amino acids. The V end was cut by 7 bases, the J end by 4 bases, with 15 bases between. The chain's CDR3 is CASRRSGLYNEQFF. As DNA, the CDR3 is TGTGCCAGCCGCCGTTCAGGGCTATACAATGAGCAGTTCTTC.

The V and J genes are TRBV4-1 and TRBJ1-1, with TRBD1 matching over 8 bases. The germline gives CDR1 MGHRA, CDR2 YSYEKL. The CDR3 totals 15 residues. V was clipped by 6 bases and J by 1 base; unmatched bases: 7. The CDR3 sequence: CASRPPGGGNTEAFF. The CDR3 DNA follows: TGCGCCAGCAGACCCCCAGGGGGCGGGAACACTGAAGCTTTCTTT.

The CDR3 spells CASSQVREERETQYF. The CDR3 nucleotides are TGTGCCAGCAGCCAAGTCCGGGAGGAACGGGAGACCCAGTACTTC. The chain joins TRBV14 to TRBJ2-5; 7 nucleotides align to TRBD2. Unmatched junction bases numbered 7, after V lost 1 base and J lost 5 bases. This CDR3 has 15 amino acids. Germline V gives CDR1 SGHDN, CDR2 FVKESK.

A single count supports this clone. The CDR3: CASSRDSLEQYF. CDR3 DNA: TGTGCCAGCAGCCGGGACAGCCTTGAGCAGTACTTC. The genes are TRBV11-3 and TRBJ2-7; 7 bases match TRBD1. The germline CDR1 and CDR2 sequences are SGHNT and YENEEA. The CDR3 has 12 residues. V gave up 5 bases and J gave up 7 bases; unmatched junction bases: 5.

The chain couples TRBV6-1 to TRBJ2-1; TRBD2 matches at 11 bases. Unmatched junction bases numbered 5, after V lost 8 bases and J lost 5 bases. From germline, CDR1 is MNHNS and CDR2 SASEGT. This CDR3 has 14 amino acids. For the CDR3, the DNA is TGTGCCAGCGGATTAGCGGGAGGGAACAATGAGCAGTTCTTC. It specifies CASGLAGGNNEQFF.

The rearrangement links TRBV9 to TRBJ2-5; 13 bases agree with TRBD2. Per the germline V gene, CDR1 is SGDLS and CDR2 is YYNGEE. This CDR3 has 17 residues. J was trimmed by 2 bases and V by 4 bases; bases with no gene match: 8. CDR3 sequence: CASSRTSGGAGQETQYF. As DNA, the CDR3 is TGTGCCAGCAGCCGAACTAGCGGGGGGGCCGGACAAGAGACCCAGTACTTC.

This rearrangement joins TRBV10-3 to TRBJ1-5, with D tentatively TRBD1 (5 bases). Looked up from germline, CDR1 is ENHRY and CDR2 is SYGVKD. The CDR3 has 14 residues. Trimming stripped 2 bases from V and 2 bases from J, with 7 bases between. As DNA, the CDR3 is TGTGCCATCAGTGAGGCCAGGGGCAATCAGCCCCAGCATTTT. This codes for CAISEARGNQPQHF.

The chain links TRBV6-5 to TRBJ1-1; D is unresolved. This CDR3 is 12 amino acids long. The V gene lost 6 bases and the J gene lost 4 bases, with 9 bases spanning the gap. Germline V gene lookup returns CDR1 MNHEY and CDR2 SVGAGI. The DNA for the CDR3 is TGTGCCAGCAGGACTCCGAGCACTGAAGCTTTCTTT. This sequence encodes CASRTPSTEAFF.

The rearrangement links TRBV18 to TRBJ2-5, with no clear D. The germline V gene encodes CDR1 KGHSH and CDR2 LQKENI. The V end lost 3 bases, the J end lost 4 bases, and 15 bases lay between the germline ends. The CDR3 has 15 amino acids. CDR3 residues: CASSPDTAIRETQYF. The CDR3 coding sequence is TGTGCCAGCTCACCCGACACCGCTATCAGAGAGACCCAGTACTTC.

V gene TRBV5-6 combines with J gene TRBJ2-3; 10 bases agree with TRBD2. Germline V lookup: CDR1 SGHDT, CDR2 YYEEEE. V lost 3 bases, J lost 3 bases, and 7 bases stayed unmatched. CDR3 length equals 16 residues. CDR3 loop: CASSWLSSGRTDTQYF. The CDR3 DNA reads as TGTGCCAGCAGCTGGCTTTCTAGCGGGAGAACAGATACGCAGTATTTT.

The chain couples TRBV6-5 to TRBJ1-5, with 9 nucleotides matching TRBD1. Per germline, CDR1 MNHEY and CDR2 SVGAGI. The CDR3 runs to 15 residues. V dropped 6 bases and J dropped 2; count of bases not matched to a gene: 5. Here the CDR3 reads CASRRQGGGNQPQHF. In nucleotides, the CDR3 is TGTGCCAGCAGAAGACAGGGGGGGGGCAATCAGCCCCAGCATTTT.

The gene calls are TRBV2 and TRBJ2-3; 7 bases align to TRBD2. This CDR3 has 16 amino acids. Germline V gene sequence: CDR1 SNHLY, CDR2 FYNNEI. V lost 7 bases and J lost 5; bases outside the gene matches: 15. CDR3 sequence reads: CASTQRPGGTLDTQYF. The DNA for the CDR3 is TGTGCCAGCACCCAGAGACCGGGGGGAACTTTAGATACGCAGTATTTT.

The V gene is TRBV15, the J gene TRBJ2-5, with unresolved D. Germline CDR1 reads LNHNV; CDR2 reads YYDKDF (reference sequence). This CDR3 region has 14 residues. V shed 6 bases and J shed 5 bases, with 16 bases lying between them. The CDR3 DNA is TGTGCCACCAGACAGCAAAAGAGTCGGGAGACCCAGTACTTC. Its translation: CATRQQKSRETQYF. The full variable domain, rest sourced from reference TRBV15 and TRBJ2-5, is DAMVIQNPRYQVTQFGKPVTLSCSQTLNHNVMYWYQQKSSQAPKLLFHYYDKDFNNEADTPDNFQSRRPNTSFCFLDIRSPGLGDTAMYLCATRQQKSRETQYFGPGTRLLVL.

The rearrangement links TRBV9 to TRBJ2-3; D ambiguous. This CDR3 region has 13 residues. The germline V and J ends were trimmed by 0 bases and 9 bases, with 11 bases remaining between them. In germline, CDR1 is SGDLS, CDR2 YYNGEE. The CDR3 reads CASSVGSSETQYF. CDR3 bases: TGTGCCAGCAGCGTAGGGTCGAGTGAGACGCAGTATTTT.

The gene calls are TRBV7-2 and TRBJ1-1; D is ambiguous. Trimming removed 10 bases at V and 1 base at J, with 7 bases between. The CDR3 spans 11 residues. The germline V gene has CDR1 SGHTA and CDR2 FQGNSA. The CDR3: CATRTNTEAFF. DNA of the CDR3: TGTGCCACCCGGACGAACACTGAAGCTTTCTTT.

This clone came up a few times. This chain links TRBV19 with TRBJ1-1, with 7 bases that match TRBD1. This CDR3 has 12 amino acids. Germline lookup yields CDR1 LNHDA and CDR2 SQIVND (reference sequence). J lost 6 bases, V lost 10 bases, and 8 bases had no gene match. DNA of the CDR3: TGTGCCACCAAGGACAGGTTGTCTGAAGCTTTCTTT. Its translation: CATKDRLSEAFF.

The V and J genes are TRBV5-1 and TRBJ1-4, with TRBD1 identical over 8 bases. Germline loops: CDR1 SGHRS, CDR2 YFSETQ. The CDR3 loop spans 14 amino acids. Germline trimming cut 0 bases from V and 7 bases from J; bases unmatched to any gene: 2. The CDR3 nucleotides read TGCGCCAGCAGCTTGGTGACAGGGGCTGAAAAACTGTTTTTT. Amino acid sequence: CASSLVTGAEKLFF.

This clone was observed once. The chain uses TRBV5-4 and TRBJ2-5; D is unclear. From germline, CDR1 is SGHNT and CDR2 YYREEE (reference sequence). Trimming cost V 0 bases and J 2 bases, with 5 bases left between them. The CDR3 extends over 13 amino acids. CDR3 region: CASSLVGQETQYF. In DNA, the CDR3 is TGTGCCAGCAGCTTGGTCGGTCAAGAGACCCAGTACTTC.

The CDR3 sequence is CARSLPGSNTGELFF. CDR3 DNA: TGTGCCAGAAGCCTCCCTGGGTCGAACACCGGGGAGCTGTTTTTT. The chain uses TRBV5-3 and TRBJ2-2; D remains unclear. TRBV5-3 is an ORF, with its function uncertain. The CDR3 runs to 15 residues. The ends were cut back, 4 bases at V and 0 bases at J, with 10 bases in the middle.